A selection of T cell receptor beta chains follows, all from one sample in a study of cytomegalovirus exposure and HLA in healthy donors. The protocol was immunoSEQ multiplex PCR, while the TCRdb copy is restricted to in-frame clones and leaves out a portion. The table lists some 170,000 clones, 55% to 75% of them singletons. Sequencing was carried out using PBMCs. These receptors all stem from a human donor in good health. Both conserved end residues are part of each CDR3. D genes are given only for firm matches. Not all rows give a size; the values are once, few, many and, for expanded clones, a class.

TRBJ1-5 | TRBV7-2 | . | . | CASSPWAVNQPQHF | TGTGCCAGCAGCCCGTGGGCCGTCAATCAGCCCCAGCATTTT
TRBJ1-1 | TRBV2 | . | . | CASTLGWGVCFF | TGTGCCAGCACCCTTGGGTGGGGGGTGTGTTTCTTT
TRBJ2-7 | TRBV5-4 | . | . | CASRMMGLDVYEQYF | TGTGCCAGCAGGATGATGGGACTGGACGTCTACGAGCAGTACTTC
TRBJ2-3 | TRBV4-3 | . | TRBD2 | CASSQGRLAGGYTDTQYF | TGCGCCAGCAGCCAGGGTCGACTAGCGGGGGGGTACACAGATACGCAGTATTTT
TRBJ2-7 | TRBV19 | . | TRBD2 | CASSPTSGVTYEQYF | TGTGCCAGTAGCCCTACTAGCGGGGTTACGTACGAGCAGTACTTC
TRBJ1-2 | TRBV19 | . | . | CASSMGVNYGYTF | TGTGCCAGTAGTATGGGAGTTAACTATGGCTACACCTTC
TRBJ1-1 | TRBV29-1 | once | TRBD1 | CSVGRRQGMNTEAFF | TGCAGCGTTGGGAGAAGACAGGGGATGAACACTGAAGCTTTCTTT
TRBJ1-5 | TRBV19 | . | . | CASRGGGNQPQHF | TGTGCCAGTAGGGGAGGTGGCAATCAGCCCCAGCATTTT
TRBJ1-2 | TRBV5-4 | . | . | CASSLDISYGYTF | TGTGCCAGCAGCCTTGACATCAGCTATGGCTACACCTTC
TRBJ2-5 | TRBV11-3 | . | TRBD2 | CASSLRGGGRETQYF | TGTGCCAGCAGCTTACGTGGGGGGGGAAGAGAGACCCAGTACTTC
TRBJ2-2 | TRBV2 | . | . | CASRYSGELFF | TGTGCCAGCCGGTACTCCGGGGAGCTGTTTTTT
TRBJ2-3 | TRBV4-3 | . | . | CASSQESGAITDTQYF | TGCGCCAGCAGCCAAGAGTCAGGGGCGATCACAGATACGCAGTATTTT
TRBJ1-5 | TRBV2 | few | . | CASSRGNQPQHF | TGTGCCAGCAGTCGAGGCAATCAGCCCCAGCATTTT
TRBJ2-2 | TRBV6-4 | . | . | CASSVSLTGELFF | TGTGCCAGCAGTGTGAGCCTCACCGGGGAGCTGTTTTTT
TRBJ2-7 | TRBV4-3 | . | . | CASSQDRRGPPYEQYF | TGCGCCAGCAGCCAAGACCGGCGGGGGCCACCCTACGAGCAGTACTTC
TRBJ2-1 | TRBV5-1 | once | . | CASAEGGVDEQFF | TGCGCCAGCGCAGAGGGGGGGGTCGATGAGCAGTTCTTC
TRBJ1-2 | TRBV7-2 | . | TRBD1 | CASSLARGHRYGYTF | TGTGCCAGCAGCTTAGCGAGGGGGCACCGCTATGGCTACACCTTC
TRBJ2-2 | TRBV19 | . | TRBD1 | CASRDRGTGELFF | TGTGCCAGTAGAGACAGGGGTACCGGGGAGCTGTTTTTT
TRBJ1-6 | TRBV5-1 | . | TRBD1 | CASSSGQARGSPLHF | TGCGCCAGCAGCTCGGGACAGGCCCGGGGTTCACCCCTCCACTTT